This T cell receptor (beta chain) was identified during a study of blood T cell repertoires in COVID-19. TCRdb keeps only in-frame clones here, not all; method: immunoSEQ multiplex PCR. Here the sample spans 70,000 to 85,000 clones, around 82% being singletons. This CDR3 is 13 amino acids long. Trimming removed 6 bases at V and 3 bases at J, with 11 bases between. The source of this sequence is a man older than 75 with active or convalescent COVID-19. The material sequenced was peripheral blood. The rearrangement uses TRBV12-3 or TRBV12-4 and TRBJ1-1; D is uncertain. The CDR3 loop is CASRRVVHTEAFF. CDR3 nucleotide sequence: TGTGCCAGCAGACGAGTGGTCCACACTGAAGCTTTCTTT.